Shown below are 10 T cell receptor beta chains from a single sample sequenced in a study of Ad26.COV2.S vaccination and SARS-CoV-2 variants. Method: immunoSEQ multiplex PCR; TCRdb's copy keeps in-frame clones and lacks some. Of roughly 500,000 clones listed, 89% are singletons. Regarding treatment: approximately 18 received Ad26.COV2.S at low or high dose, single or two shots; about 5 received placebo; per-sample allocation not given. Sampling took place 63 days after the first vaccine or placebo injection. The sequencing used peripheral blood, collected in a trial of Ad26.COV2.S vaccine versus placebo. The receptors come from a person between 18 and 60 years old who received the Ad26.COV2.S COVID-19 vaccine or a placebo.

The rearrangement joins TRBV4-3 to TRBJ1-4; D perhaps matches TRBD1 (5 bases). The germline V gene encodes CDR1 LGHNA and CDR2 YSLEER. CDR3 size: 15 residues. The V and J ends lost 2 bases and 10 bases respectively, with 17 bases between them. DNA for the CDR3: TGCGCCAGCAGCCAATTGGAACACGGGGGGAGAAAACTGTTTTTT. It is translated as CASSQLEHGGRKLFF.

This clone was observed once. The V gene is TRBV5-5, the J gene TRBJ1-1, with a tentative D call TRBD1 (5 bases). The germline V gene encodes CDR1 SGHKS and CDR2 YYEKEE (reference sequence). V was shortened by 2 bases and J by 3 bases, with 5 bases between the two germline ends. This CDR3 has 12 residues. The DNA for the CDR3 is TGTGCCAGCAGCTTCAGGGACACTGAAGCTTTCTTT. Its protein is CASSFRDTEAFF.

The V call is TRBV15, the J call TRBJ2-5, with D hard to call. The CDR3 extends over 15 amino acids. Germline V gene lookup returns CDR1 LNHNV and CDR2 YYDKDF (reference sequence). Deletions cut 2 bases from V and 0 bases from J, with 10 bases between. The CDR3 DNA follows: TGTGCCACCAGCAGATCCCCCATGTACCAAGAGACCCAGTACTTC. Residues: CATSRSPMYQETQYF.

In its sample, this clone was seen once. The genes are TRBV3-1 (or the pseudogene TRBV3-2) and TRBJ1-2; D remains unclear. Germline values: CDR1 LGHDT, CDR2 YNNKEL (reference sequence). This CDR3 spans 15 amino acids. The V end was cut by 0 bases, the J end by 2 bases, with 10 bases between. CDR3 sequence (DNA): TGTGCCAGCAGCCAAGATCGAGGAGGGAACTATGGCTACACCTTC. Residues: CASSQDRGGNYGYTF.

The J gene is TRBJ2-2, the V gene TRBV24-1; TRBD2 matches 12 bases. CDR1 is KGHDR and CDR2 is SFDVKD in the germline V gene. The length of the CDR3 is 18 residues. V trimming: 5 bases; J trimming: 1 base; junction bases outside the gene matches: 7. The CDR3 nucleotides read TGTGCCACCAGTGGATATTCGGGACTAGCGGGGAACACCGGGGAGCTGTTTTTT. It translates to CATSGYSGLAGNTGELFF.

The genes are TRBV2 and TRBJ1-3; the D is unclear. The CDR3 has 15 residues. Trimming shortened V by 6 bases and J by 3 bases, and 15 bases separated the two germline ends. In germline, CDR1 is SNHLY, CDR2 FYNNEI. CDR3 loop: CASRTPGGLGNTIYF. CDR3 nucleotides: TGTGCCAGCAGAACGCCCGGTGGGCTTGGAAACACCATATATTTT.

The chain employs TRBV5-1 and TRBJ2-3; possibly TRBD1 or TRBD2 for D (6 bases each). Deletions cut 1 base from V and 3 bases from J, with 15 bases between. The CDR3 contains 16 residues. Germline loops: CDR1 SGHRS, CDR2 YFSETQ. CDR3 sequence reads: CASSLQPGAGTDTQYF. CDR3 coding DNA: TGCGCCAGCAGCTTGCAGCCGGGGGCGGGAACAGATACGCAGTATTTT.

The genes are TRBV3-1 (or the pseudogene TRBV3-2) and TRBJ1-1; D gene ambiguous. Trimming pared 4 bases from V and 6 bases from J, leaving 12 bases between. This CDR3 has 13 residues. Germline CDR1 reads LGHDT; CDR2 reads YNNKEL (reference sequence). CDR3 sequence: CASSRAAAPEAFF. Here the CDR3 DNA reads TGTGCCAGCAGCCGAGCAGCGGCTCCTGAAGCTTTCTTT.

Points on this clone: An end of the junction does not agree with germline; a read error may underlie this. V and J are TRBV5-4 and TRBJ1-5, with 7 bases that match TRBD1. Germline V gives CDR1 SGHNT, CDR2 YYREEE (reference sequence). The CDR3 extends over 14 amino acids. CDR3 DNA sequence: TGTGCCAGCAGTTTGGGAGGGGGCGGCCAGCCCCAGCATTTT. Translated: CASSLGGGGQPQHF.

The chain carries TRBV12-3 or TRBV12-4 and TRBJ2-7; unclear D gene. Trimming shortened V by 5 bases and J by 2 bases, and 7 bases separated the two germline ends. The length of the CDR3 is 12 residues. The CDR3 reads CASSPRTYEQYF. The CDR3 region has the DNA TGTGCCAGCAGTCCCCGGACCTACGAGCAGTACTTC.